The present T cell receptor (beta chain) was sequenced within a study of blood T cells in healthy people across ages. Study in general: About one barcoded beta molecule per two T cells was the capture yield of template switching.

Using a J-beta primer mix together with a sample-barcoded 5' primer, a second PCR was run for roughly 6 to 12 cycles. One entry per CDR3 protein results from TCRdb running MiXCR on the 5' RACE reads. The repertoire holds hundreds of thousands of distinct CDR3 sequences, with approximately 59% as singletons. CDR1 SSHAT and CDR2 FNYEAQ come from the germline V gene (reference sequence). The CDR3 is made up of 15 amino acids. This clonotype was observed a handful of times. The junction and the germline gene differ at one end; a read error may be behind it. This receptor was obtained from a man aged 30-40 years in good health. This chain connects TRBV7-7 to TRBJ1-2; 9 nucleotides match TRBD1. The sample taken for sequencing was blood. The CDR3 DNA reads TGTGCTAGCAGCCCCACGGACAGGGGATTATACGGCTACACCTTC. Its protein is CASSPTDRGLYGYTF.